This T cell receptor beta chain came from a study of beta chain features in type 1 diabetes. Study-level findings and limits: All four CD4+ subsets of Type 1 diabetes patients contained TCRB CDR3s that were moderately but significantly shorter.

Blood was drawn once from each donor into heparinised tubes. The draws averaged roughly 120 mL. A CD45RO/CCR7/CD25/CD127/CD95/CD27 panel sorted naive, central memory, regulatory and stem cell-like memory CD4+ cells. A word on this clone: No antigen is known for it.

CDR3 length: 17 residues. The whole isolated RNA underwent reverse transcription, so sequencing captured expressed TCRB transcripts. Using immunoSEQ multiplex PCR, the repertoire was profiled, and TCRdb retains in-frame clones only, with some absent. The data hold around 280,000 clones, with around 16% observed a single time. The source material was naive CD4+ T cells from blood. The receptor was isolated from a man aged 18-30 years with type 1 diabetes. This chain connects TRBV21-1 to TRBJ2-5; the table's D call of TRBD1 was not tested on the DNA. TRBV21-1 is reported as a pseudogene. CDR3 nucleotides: TGTGCCAGCAGCCCCTCCCTACGCGGGACAGGGGAAGAGACCCAGTACTTC. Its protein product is CASSPSLRGTGEETQYF.